The clone carrying this T cell receptor (beta chain) was detected a few times. The antigen remains undetermined. Assay used: immunoSEQ multiplex PCR; TCRdb lists only in-frame clones, some missing. The sample contains under 70,000 clones, 76% of which appear only once. The data originate from a study of T cell responses to AZD1222 COVID-19 vaccine. Study observations and caveats: Along spike, vaccine-associated CD4 TCRs were found throughout, with dominance at 160-218 and 743-854. The study identified only a handful of AZD1222 recipients as seropositive at baseline. Sampled repertoires all dated from after the peak T cell response. A reported finding is that nearly half of spike-specific TCRs target unmutated variant regions.

The specimen was peripheral blood, collected on day 0 of AZD1222 vaccination. This clonotype was sampled from an adult in good health.

The CDR3 region is CSVEARGDTYNSPLHF. For the CDR3, the DNA is TGCAGCGTTGAAGCGAGGGGGGACACCTATAATTCACCCCTCCACTTT. This sequence joins TRBV29-1 and TRBJ1-6, with D perhaps matching TRBD1 (6 bases). The germline V gene has CDR1 SQVTM and CDR2 ANQGSEA. The CDR3 sequence is 16 residues long. V gave up 1 base and J gave up 2 bases, with 12 bases separating them.